These 13 T cell receptor beta chains were sequenced from one sample in a study of shared clonotypes between healthy human individuals. The protocol was immunoSEQ multiplex PCR, while the TCRdb copy is restricted to in-frame clones and leaves out a portion. Of hundreds of thousands of clones in the sample, 70% to 80% were seen once. The specimen was PBMCs. These receptors came from a woman aged 40 to 55 in good health. Some clones in this sample may be carry-over from other donors' samples.

The chain uses TRBV29-1 and TRBJ1-4, with 9 bases identical to TRBD1. The germline gives CDR1 SQVTM, CDR2 ANQGSEA. The CDR3 runs to 13 residues. The V gene end was trimmed by 5 bases and the J gene end by 6 bases; junction bases not matched to a gene: 4. The CDR3 region has the DNA TGCAGCGTTTCGGACAGGGGTGATGAAAAACTGTTTTTT. It specifies CSVSDRGDEKLFF.

V and J are TRBV12-5 and TRBJ1-2; D gene ambiguous. This CDR3 is built from 13 residues. V dropped 7 bases and J dropped 2 bases, with 11 bases sitting between them. Germline lookup yields CDR1 LGHNT and CDR2 FRNRAP. CDR3 DNA sequence: TGTGCTAGTGCCCAGGACGGGAACTATGGCTACACCTTC. Translation gives CASAQDGNYGYTF.

The V and J genes are TRBV11-2 and TRBJ1-2; 9 bases match TRBD1. Germline V lookup: CDR1 SGHAT, CDR2 FQNNGV. The CDR3 totals 16 residues. The J segment lost 5 bases and the V segment lost 5 bases, leaving 12 bases of the junction unmatched. The chain's CDR3 is CASSPSGQGIRYGYTF. The CDR3 coding sequence is TGTGCCAGCAGCCCGAGCGGACAGGGGATTCGGTATGGCTACACCTTC.

V is TRBV7-2 and J is TRBJ2-7; tentative D call: TRBD2 (5 bases). The CDR3 is made up of 13 amino acids. The germline gives CDR1 SGHTA, CDR2 FQGNSA. Between the trimmed V and J ends, which lost 3 bases and 2 bases, there was a span of 8 bases. CDR3 in DNA: TGTGCCAGCAGCTTCGAAGCGGCCTACGAGCAGTACTTC. This codes for CASSFEAAYEQYF.

In DNA form, the CDR3 reads TGTGCCAGCAGGGGGGGTCCGCGGGAGACCGAGCAGTTCTTC. Residues: CASRGGPRETEQFF. The V and J genes are TRBV9 and TRBJ2-1, with TRBD2 matching over 7 bases. The CDR3 loop spans 14 amino acids. CDR1 is SGDLS, CDR2 YYNGEE, per germline. Germline trimming cut 5 bases from V and 10 bases from J; bases unmatched to any gene: 12. Using reference TRBV9 and TRBJ2-1 for the parts outside the CDR3, the full variable domain is DSGVTQTPKHLITATGQRVTLRCSPRSGDLSVYWYQQSLDQGLQFLIQYYNGEERAKGNILERFSAQQFPDLHSELNLSSLELGDSALYFCASRGGPRETEQFFGPGTRLTVL.

This clone has only a few counts. The chain is built from TRBV6-5 and TRBJ2-5; 9 bases are shared with TRBD1. This CDR3 contains 15 residues. CDR1 MNHEY and CDR2 SVGAGI come from the germline V gene. Trimming took 0 bases from V and 5 from J; bases not matched to a gene: 4. The DNA for the CDR3 is TGTGCCAGCAGTTACTCGGGACAGGGCTGGGAGACCCAGTACTTC. Protein product: CASSYSGQGWETQYF.

Only a few counts were recorded for this clone. The chain combines TRBV6-6 with TRBJ1-5; 8 bases align to TRBD1. Germline V lookup: CDR1 MNHNY, CDR2 SVGAGI (reference sequence). This CDR3 has 15 amino acids. J lost 2 bases, V lost 4 bases, and 4 bases had no gene match. The CDR3 DNA reads TGTGCCAGCAGTTTCGGACAGGGCGGCAATCAGCCCCAGCATTTT. Encoded protein: CASSFGQGGNQPQHF.

This clone was counted only a few times. The chain carries TRBV7-9 and TRBJ2-3, with D possibly matching TRBD2 (5 bases). V was shortened by 4 bases and J by 0 bases, with 8 bases between the two germline ends. Germline V gene lookup returns CDR1 SEHNR and CDR2 FQNEAQ (reference sequence). The CDR3 has 14 residues. CDR3 nucleotides: TGTGCCAGCAGCTCCAGGACTAGCACAGATACGCAGTATTTT. As protein: CASSSRTSTDTQYF.

The V call is TRBV28, the J call TRBJ2-3; weak D call: TRBD1 (5 bases). V lost 8 bases to trimming and J lost 1 base, with 16 bases between them. Germline CDR1 reads MDHEN; CDR2 reads SYDVKM. The CDR3 runs to 15 residues. The CDR3 bases are TGTGCCAGCCTTCCCAGGGCCTGGGGCACAGATACGCAGTATTTT. It translates to CASLPRAWGTDTQYF. Full variable domain (remainder filled in from reference TRBV28 and TRBJ2-3): DVKVTQSSRYLVKRTGEKVFLECVQDMDHENMFWYRQDPGLGLRLIYFSYDVKMKEKGDIPEGYSVSREKKERFSLILESASTNQTSMYLCASLPRAWGTDTQYFGPGTRLTVL.

This rearrangement joins TRBV6-6 to TRBJ2-7; no clear D gene. CDR3 length: 13 residues. The V and J ends lost 0 bases and 3 bases respectively, with 6 bases between them. Looked up from germline, CDR1 is MNHNY and CDR2 is SVGAGI (reference sequence). The CDR3 region is CASSYSSVYEQYF. The CDR3, as DNA: TGTGCCAGCAGTTACTCCTCAGTCTACGAGCAGTACTTC.

The V and J genes are TRBV27 and TRBJ1-4; D is ambiguous. Germline CDR1 is MNHEY and CDR2 is SMNVEV (reference sequence). Trimming pared 3 bases from V and 5 bases from J, leaving 13 bases between. The CDR3 is 15 amino acids. CDR3 amino acids: CASSFSEGKNEKLFF. In DNA form, the CDR3 reads TGTGCCAGCAGTTTCTCTGAGGGCAAGAATGAAAAACTGTTTTTT.

This clone was seen more than once but under ten times. The chain employs TRBV29-1 and TRBJ2-2; D unclear. The CDR3 contains 14 residues. Germline CDR1 is SQVTM and CDR2 is ANQGSEA. The V end lost 4 bases, the J end lost 0 bases, and 9 bases lay between the germline ends. CDR3 nucleotides: TGCAGCGTTGGTAACAACGCGAACACCGGGGAGCTGTTTTTT. It yields the protein CSVGNNANTGELFF.

The chain has TRBV7-9 and TRBJ2-2; 12 bases align to TRBD2. The V and J ends lost 5 bases and 6 bases, in that order; junction bases with no gene match: 4. The CDR3 loop spans 15 amino acids. Germline-derived CDR1 and CDR2 are SEHNR and FQNEAQ (reference sequence). CDR3 nucleotides: TGTGCCAGCAGCCCTAGCGGGAGGGCCGCCGGGGAGCTGTTTTTT. Protein: CASSPSGRAAGELFF.